These 23 T cell receptor beta chains originate from one sample sequenced in a study of T cells after yellow fever vaccination. In TCRdb, the 5' RACE reads were re-called with MiXCR into one record per CDR3 protein. Altogether 95,000 to 150,000 distinct CDR3 sequences are present, roughly 15% being singletons, with the ten largest covering roughly 47%. Sample: CD8+ T cells sorted from PBMCs, taken 5 days after the yellow fever booster vaccination. The receptors come from a man aged 18 to 35 who received the YFV17D yellow fever vaccine.

The chain employs TRBV11-3 and TRBJ2-2; the match to TRBD2 covers 7 bases. The CDR3 has 13 residues. The germline gives CDR1 SGHNT, CDR2 YENEEA. The V segment lost 5 bases and the J segment 6 bases; nucleotides outside the gene matches: 3. In DNA, the CDR3 is TGTGCCAGCAGCGAACGGGGGGCCGGGGAGCTGTTTTTT. Its protein product is CASSERGAGELFF.

The V gene is TRBV4-1, the J gene TRBJ1-5; tentatively, D is TRBD1 (6 bases). This CDR3 has 17 residues. The V end lost 0 bases, the J end lost 0 bases, and 12 bases lay between the germline ends. The germline V gene encodes CDR1 MGHRA and CDR2 YSYEKL. The CDR3 nucleotides are TGCGCCAGCAGCCAAGATCCCGGACAGCTTAGCAATCAGCCCCAGCATTTT. It specifies CASSQDPGQLSNQPQHF.

This clonotype has just a few counts. The chain joins TRBV12-3 or TRBV12-4 to TRBJ1-2; D possibly corresponds to TRBD1 (6 bases). The CDR3 runs 14 residues. V lost 3 bases and J lost 4, with 12 bases in between. DNA for the CDR3: TGTGCCAGCAGTTTTGGGGGCGCGGTCTATGGCTACACCTTC. Its protein is CASSFGGAVYGYTF.

For this clonotype: The junction differs from germline at one of its ends, possibly a read error. The chain has TRBV27 and TRBJ2-3, with 7 bases that match TRBD1. Per the germline V gene, CDR1 is MNHEY and CDR2 is SMNVEV (reference sequence). CDR3 length: 12 residues. CDR3 residues: CASSIGTATQYF. CDR3 DNA: TGTGCCAGCAGCATCGGGACAGCTACGCAGTATTTT.

This clonotype appeared a few times. The gene calls are TRBV9 and TRBJ2-3, with D unclear. Between the trimmed V and J ends, which lost 0 bases and 4 bases, there was a span of 6 bases. CDR3 length equals 13 residues. Germline CDR1 is SGDLS and CDR2 is YYNGEE. Here the CDR3 reads CASSVGDPDTQYF. The CDR3 DNA follows: TGTGCCAGCAGCGTAGGCGATCCAGATACGCAGTATTTT.

This clonotype was found a few times. V gene TRBV20-1 combines with J gene TRBJ2-7; 7 nucleotides match TRBD1. The ends lost 6 bases at V and 6 bases at J; junction bases unmatched: 11. Germline V gene lookup returns CDR1 DFQATT and CDR2 SNEGSKA (reference sequence). The CDR3 spans 13 residues. The DNA of the CDR3 is TGCAGTGCCCTCGACAGGGTCAAAGGCGAGCAGTACTTC. Translated: CSALDRVKGEQYF.

This clonotype has more than one count but fewer than ten. This sequence joins TRBV5-1 and TRBJ2-7, with 7 positions matching TRBD1. Looked up from germline, CDR1 is SGHRS and CDR2 is YFSETQ. This CDR3 comprises 15 residues. Trimming cost V 4 bases and J 6 bases; bases outside gene matches: 13. The CDR3 sequence is CASSNKPRQGREQYF. CDR3 DNA: TGCGCCAGCAGCAACAAGCCACGACAGGGCCGCGAGCAGTACTTC.

This clonotype turned up a few times. The chain employs TRBV29-1 and TRBJ2-5; the match to TRBD2 covers 7 bases. Germline CDR1 SQVTM, CDR2 ANQGSEA. Trimming removed 3 bases from V and 5 bases from J; junction bases left unmatched: 6. The length of the CDR3 is 13 residues. CDR3 sequence: CSVDPGGTETQYF. Here the CDR3 DNA reads TGCAGCGTTGACCCGGGGGGTACGGAGACCCAGTACTTC.

This clonotype was seen more than once but under ten times. CDR3 nucleotides: TGTGCCAGCAGCTTCCGGGACAGAGAGACCCAGTACTTC. This encodes CASSFRDRETQYF. The J gene is TRBJ2-5, the V gene TRBV5-6; 7 nucleotides line up with TRBD1. V lost 2 bases to trimming and J lost 4 bases; unmatched junction nucleotides: 2. Germline V lookup: CDR1 SGHDT, CDR2 YYEEEE. The CDR3 loop spans 13 amino acids.

This clonotype has more than one count but fewer than ten. The chain links TRBV20-1 to TRBJ2-3; 16 bases agree with TRBD2. In germline, CDR1 is DFQATT, CDR2 SNEGSKA (reference sequence). With V trimmed by 3 bases and J by 3 bases, 12 bases remained unmatched. The CDR3 is 19 amino acids. Here the CDR3 DNA reads TGCAGTGCTAGGACCTCCGGGACTAGCGGGGGGGCCGCGACAGATACGCAGTATTTT. Encoded protein: CSARTSGTSGGAATDTQYF.

The table lists this clonotype with a count of one. CDR3 DNA sequence: TGTGCCAGCAGTTACTCCTGGGACAGGGGAGATACGCAGTATTTT. Encoded protein: CASSYSWDRGDTQYF. The rearrangement uses TRBV6-6 and TRBJ2-3; 10 bases match TRBD1. The CDR3 is made up of 15 amino acids. The V segment lost 0 bases and the J segment 5 bases; nucleotides outside the gene matches: 2. From germline, CDR1 is MNHNY and CDR2 SVGAGI (reference sequence).

The chain couples TRBV28 to TRBJ1-6; the D is unclear. Germline lookup yields CDR1 MDHEN and CDR2 SYDVKM. V lost 4 bases and J 7 bases, leaving 11 bases between the germline ends. There are 14 residues in the CDR3. The CDR3 sequence is CASSSQATNSPLHF. The CDR3, as DNA: TGTGCCAGCAGTTCCCAGGCCACGAATTCACCCCTCCACTTT.

This clonotype was seen more than once but under ten times. The chain carries TRBV29-1 and TRBJ1-1; the D is unclear. Looked up from germline, CDR1 is SQVTM and CDR2 is ANQGSEA. The CDR3 has 13 amino acids. The V end was cut by 6 bases, the J end by 1 base, with 12 bases between. The CDR3 protein is CSVGYGWNTEAFF. The DNA for the CDR3 is TGCAGCGTGGGTTATGGTTGGAACACTGAAGCTTTCTTT.

This clonotype was observed a handful of times. This chain joins TRBV29-1 and TRBJ1-1, with no clear D. Per germline, CDR1 SQVTM and CDR2 ANQGSEA. CDR3 length: 11 residues. V lost 6 bases and J 2 bases, leaving 7 bases between the germline ends. The CDR3 DNA reads as TGCAGCGTAGCGTTTAACACTGAAGCTTTCTTT. Its translation: CSVAFNTEAFF.

The chain links TRBV27 to TRBJ1-1; D is undetermined. The CDR3 has 14 residues. From germline, CDR1 is MNHEY and CDR2 SMNVEV (reference sequence). Trimming removed 5 bases from V and 0 bases from J, with 10 bases in between. The CDR3 loop reads CASSPSLMNTEAFF. CDR3 DNA sequence: TGTGCCAGCAGTCCCTCTTTAATGAACACTGAAGCTTTCTTT.

V usage is TRBV5-1 and J usage is TRBJ2-1; no clear D. The CDR3 consists of 12 residues. Trimming removed 3 bases from V and 6 bases from J, with 7 bases in between. Germline V gene data show CDR1 as SGHRS and CDR2 as YFSETQ. CDR3 region: CASSWNSNEQFF. The CDR3 DNA follows: TGCGCCAGCAGCTGGAATAGCAATGAGCAGTTCTTC.

This clonotype was observed a few times. The rearrangement joins TRBV4-1 to TRBJ2-1; D remains ambiguous. CDR3 size: 13 residues. The germline V and J ends were trimmed by 3 bases and 7 bases, with 10 bases remaining between them. The germline V gene has CDR1 MGHRA and CDR2 YSYEKL. The CDR3 DNA reads as TGCGCCAGCAGCCAGAGTTCGTGGAATGAGCAGTTCTTC. This gives the protein CASSQSSWNEQFF.

This clonotype has just a few counts. The chain links TRBV2 to TRBJ1-5; D gene unclear. The CDR3 runs 15 residues. Per germline, CDR1 SNHLY and CDR2 FYNNEI. V lost 1 base and J lost 3, with 10 bases in between. CDR3 sequence: CASSEGQVLNQPQHF. The CDR3, as DNA: TGTGCCAGCAGTGAAGGGCAGGTTCTCAATCAGCCCCAGCATTTT.

V is TRBV4-2 and J is TRBJ2-1; 10 nucleotides line up with TRBD2. V was clipped by 2 bases and J by 10 bases; unmatched bases: 8. The CDR3 spans 15 residues. Germline CDR1 LGHNA, CDR2 YNFKEQ. This CDR3 reads CASSQLTSGDDEQFF. CDR3 nucleotides: TGTGCCAGCAGCCAACTAACTAGCGGGGACGACGAGCAGTTCTTC.

This clonotype was counted once. The CDR3 region is CASSQGSGTYGYTF. The CDR3 region has the DNA TGTGCCAGCAGCCAAGGTTCGGGGACCTATGGCTACACCTTC. The chain has TRBV14 and TRBJ1-2; tentatively, D is TRBD1 (5 bases). The CDR3 spans 14 residues. V lost 1 base to trimming and J lost 4 bases, with 10 bases between them. Looked up from germline, CDR1 is SGHDN and CDR2 is FVKESK.

This chain connects TRBV12-3 or TRBV12-4 to TRBJ2-7; weak D call: TRBD1 (5 bases). The CDR3 consists of 11 residues. Trimming stripped 6 bases from V and 7 bases from J, with 10 bases between. In DNA, the CDR3 is TGTGCCAGCAGCCTGGGGCGAGAGCAGTACTTC. The encoded protein is CASSLGREQYF.

This clonotype was seen ten or more times. This rearrangement joins TRBV5-6 to TRBJ1-6; the D gene is possibly TRBD1 (5 bases). The CDR3 covers 15 residues. Trimming stripped 0 bases from V and 8 bases from J, with 12 bases between. Germline V lookup: CDR1 SGHDT, CDR2 YYEEEE. Here the CDR3 DNA reads TGTGCCAGCAGCTTGGAGCGACAGAGCTATTCACCCCTCCACTTT. It yields the protein CASSLERQSYSPLHF.

There are a few counts of this clonotype. The V call is TRBV7-9, the J call TRBJ2-5; TRBD2 might be the D (6 bases). CDR3 size: 15 residues. The germline V gene has CDR1 SEHNR and CDR2 FQNEAQ (reference sequence). V dropped 5 bases and J dropped 7 bases, with 20 bases sitting between them. CDR3 coding DNA: TGTGCCAGCAGCCCACACCCGGGACTGACCGTGACCCAGTACTTC. The encoded protein is CASSPHPGLTVTQYF.